These 20 T cell receptor beta chains were all obtained from the same sample, sequenced in a study of T cell responses to AZD1222 COVID-19 vaccine. Sequenced by immunoSEQ multiplex PCR; TCRdb stores in-frame clones only, minus some. The sample lists about 150,000 clones; less than 90% were seen once. Source: peripheral blood, taken on day 0 of MenACWY control vaccination. These receptors came from an adult in good health.

This clone occurred a few times. The DNA of the CDR3 is TGTGCCAGCAGCTTGAGGGCAGGGGAAAACTATGGCTACACCTTC. The encoded protein is CASSLRAGENYGYTF. J is TRBJ1-2 and V is TRBV5-6; tentatively, D is TRBD1 (6 bases). This CDR3 has 15 amino acids. Germline assignment: CDR1 SGHDT and CDR2 YYEEEE. V dropped 1 base and J dropped 2 bases, with 12 bases sitting between them.

The V call is TRBV5-8, the J call TRBJ1-2, with D maybe TRBD1 (6 bases). V lost 4 bases and J lost 1, with 11 bases in between. The CDR3 contains 14 residues. The germline V gene has CDR1 SGHTS and CDR2 YDEGEE. The CDR3 nucleotides are TGTGCCAGCAGCCAAGGCAGGGGTAACTATGGCTACACCTTC. Translating gives CASSQGRGNYGYTF.

This clone occurred once. The chain couples TRBV12-2 to TRBJ1-1. TRBV12-2 is listed as a pseudogene. The CDR3 is made up of 12 amino acids. CDR3 loop: CASRLVLREAFF. CDR3 coding DNA: TGTGCAAGTCGCTTAGTTTTACGTGAAGCTTTCTTT.

The chain is built from TRBV5-1 and TRBJ1-1; D call uncertain. Germline V gene data show CDR1 as SGHRS and CDR2 as YFSETQ. The CDR3 runs to 12 residues. Trimming took off 4 bases at V and 2 bases at J, with 6 bases between the two ends. The CDR3: CASSTGNTEAFF. Here the CDR3 DNA reads TGCGCCAGCAGCACTGGCAACACTGAAGCTTTCTTT.

The J gene is TRBJ2-2, the V gene TRBV10-2; 9 nucleotides align to TRBD2. Germline lookup yields CDR1 WSHSY and CDR2 SAAADI. This CDR3 has 12 residues. The J segment lost 7 bases and the V segment lost 11 bases, leaving 5 bases of the junction unmatched. DNA of the CDR3: TGCGCCCCCCGCGGGGGGGACGGGGAGCTGTTTTTT. Translation: CAPRGGDGELFF.

The CDR3 loop is CASSPGQGAGYGYTF. CDR3 sequence (DNA): TGTGCCAGCAGTCCGGGACAGGGGGCGGGCTATGGCTACACCTTC. The rearrangement joins TRBV11-2 to TRBJ1-2; 12 bases are a match to TRBD1. J lost 4 bases, V lost 6 bases, and 6 bases had no gene match. CDR3 length equals 15 residues. Germline V gives CDR1 SGHAT, CDR2 FQNNGV.

V and J are TRBV11-2 and TRBJ1-5, with no clear D. Germline assignment: CDR1 SGHAT and CDR2 FQNNGV. This CDR3 has 15 residues. V lost 5 bases and J lost 6, with 17 bases in between. The CDR3: CASSASLVAGQPQHF. CDR3 in DNA: TGTGCCAGCAGCGCCTCTTTGGTCGCAGGTCAGCCCCAGCATTTT.

V is TRBV19 and J is TRBJ1-2, with TRBD1 as a possible D gene (6 bases). Trimming shortened V by 1 base and J by 5 bases, and 11 bases separated the two germline ends. Germline V gives CDR1 LNHDA, CDR2 SQIVND (reference sequence). This CDR3 has 14 amino acids. The CDR3, as DNA: TGTGCCAGTAGTATAGTTGGGGGCCGGTATGGCTACACCTTC. Translation: CASSIVGGRYGYTF.

DNA for the CDR3: TGTGCCAGCATCCTGGGCCCCCTGGTCTATGGCTACACCTTC. This codes for CASILGPLVYGYTF. The V and J genes are TRBV5-5 and TRBJ1-2; D call uncertain. V lost 6 bases to trimming and J lost 4 bases, with 16 bases between them. This CDR3 comprises 14 residues. Germline CDR1 SGHKS, CDR2 YYEKEE (reference sequence).

The chain carries TRBV5-1 and TRBJ2-3; 13 nucleotides line up with TRBD2. Germline CDR1 is SGHRS and CDR2 is YFSETQ. Germline trimming cut 2 bases from V and 6 bases from J; bases unmatched to any gene: 3. This CDR3 is built from 15 residues. The CDR3 region is CASSFTSGGADTQYF. In DNA form, the CDR3 reads TGCGCCAGCAGCTTTACTAGCGGGGGGGCTGATACGCAGTATTTT.

The chain joins TRBV6-5 to TRBJ1-2; no firm D call. Trimming removed 7 bases from V and 6 bases from J, with 15 bases in between. The CDR3 is 13 residues long. Germline CDR1 MNHEY, CDR2 SVGAGI. CDR3 sequence (DNA): TGTGCCAGCACCGAGGACGCTAGCGATGGCTACACCTTC. Protein: CASTEDASDGYTF.

The chain joins TRBV5-1 to TRBJ1-1; D ambiguous. V dropped 1 base and J dropped 1 base, with 8 bases sitting between them. Germline V CDR1 and CDR2: SGHRS, YFSETQ. The CDR3 spans 14 residues. The CDR3 reads CASSLPQTNTEAFF. Written as DNA, the CDR3 is TGCGCCAGCAGCTTGCCACAAACGAACACTGAAGCTTTCTTT.

V and J are TRBV5-1 and TRBJ1-4; 8 positions match TRBD1. The V gene end was trimmed by 4 bases and the J gene end by 0 bases; junction bases not matched to a gene: 5. The length of the CDR3 is 16 residues. In germline, CDR1 is SGHRS, CDR2 YFSETQ. The CDR3 is CASSRRTGSTNEKLFF. As DNA, the CDR3 is TGCGCCAGCAGCCGCCGGACAGGGTCAACTAATGAAAAACTGTTTTTT.

This clone was detected once. The chain recombines TRBV11-3 with TRBJ2-1; the D gene is possibly TRBD2 (6 bases). Trimming took 4 bases from V and 7 from J, leaving 20 bases between them. This CDR3 comprises 16 residues. Germline lookup yields CDR1 SGHNT and CDR2 YENEEA. CDR3 in DNA: TGTGCCAGCAGCTCCCCGGGTAGCGGCGTTCAGAATGAGCAGTTCTTC. Its translation: CASSSPGSGVQNEQFF. The full variable domain, its missing parts supplied by reference TRBV11-3 and TRBJ2-1, is EAGVVQSPRYKIIEKKQPVAFWCNPISGHNTLYWYLQNLGQGPELLIRYENEEAVDDSQLPKDRFSAERLKGVDSTLKIQPAELGDSAVYLCASSSPGSGVQNEQFFGPGTRLTVL.

The V gene is TRBV29-1, the J gene TRBJ2-7, with 8 bases lining up with TRBD2. Germline lookup yields CDR1 SQVTM and CDR2 ANQGSEA. The CDR3 extends over 15 amino acids. The V gene end was trimmed by 1 base and the J gene end by 6 bases; junction bases not matched to a gene: 11. CDR3 bases: TGCAGCGTTGAAGGGGCTGGCGGGAGGTTTCTCGAGCAGTACTTC. Its translation: CSVEGAGGRFLEQYF.

The DNA for the CDR3 is TGTGCCAGCAGCCCCGGGACTGGCTACGAGCAGTACGTC. This sequence encodes CASSPGTGYEQYV. V and J are TRBV7-2 and TRBJ2-7; D may be TRBD2 (6 bases). The V end lost 5 bases, the J end lost 3 bases, and 11 bases lay between the germline ends. CDR3 length: 13 residues. CDR1 and CDR2 (germline): SGHTA, FQGNSA.

J is TRBJ2-7 and V is TRBV6-5; 7 nucleotides line up with TRBD2. The CDR3 sequence is 12 residues long. V was clipped by 8 bases and J by 2 bases; unmatched bases: 3. Germline V gives CDR1 MNHEY, CDR2 SVGAGI. In DNA form, the CDR3 reads TGTGCCAGCGGAGCGGGGCCCTACGAGCAGTACGTC. Residues: CASGAGPYEQYV.

The chain links TRBV6-2 or TRBV6-3 to TRBJ1-6; D unclear. There are 15 residues in the CDR3. Trimming stripped 0 bases from V and 5 bases from J, with 8 bases between. Germline V CDR1 and CDR2: MNHEY, SVGEGT. CDR3 DNA sequence: TGTGCCAGCAGTTACTCTCGGTGGGATAATTCACCCCTCCACTTT. It translates to CASSYSRWDNSPLHF.

V is TRBV6-1 and J is TRBJ1-1, with D tentatively TRBD1 (5 bases). Per the germline V gene, CDR1 is MNHNS and CDR2 is SASEGT. The CDR3 consists of 18 residues. Trimming cost V 4 bases and J 0 bases, with 21 bases left between them. The CDR3 here is CASSAKPLTADMNTEAFF. DNA for the CDR3: TGTGCCAGCAGTGCTAAGCCCCTGACAGCCGATATGAACACTGAAGCTTTCTTT.

This clone occurred once. The J gene is TRBJ2-7, the V gene TRBV6-5, with D unclear. V dropped 6 bases and J dropped 3 bases, with 9 bases sitting between them. Germline V gene sequence: CDR1 MNHEY, CDR2 SVGAGI. The CDR3 runs to 12 residues. CDR3 loop: CASSQKGYEQYV. The CDR3, as DNA: TGTGCCAGCAGCCAGAAAGGCTACGAGCAGTACGTC.